This T cell receptor beta chain was identified in a study of CDR3 diversity in severe acne. TCRdb recomputed calls from the PCR reads with MiXCR, one row per CDR3 protein. The sample includes under 95,000 distinct CDR3 sequences, about 48% of them seen just once. This clonotype came up many times. The V end lost 0 bases, the J end lost 6 bases, and 9 bases lay between the germline ends. Germline-derived CDR1 and CDR2 are SGHRS and YFSETQ. This CDR3 is built from 14 residues. Sequenced sample: blood. The chain recombines TRBV5-1 with TRBJ1-4; TRBD1 is a possible D gene (6 bases). The clonotype comes from a male donor in good health, serving as a control. The CDR3 spells CASSLAGADEKLFF. The DNA of the CDR3 is TGCGCCAGCAGCTTGGCAGGGGCGGATGAAAAACTGTTTTTT.